These 20 T cell receptor beta chains were all obtained from the same sample, sequenced in a study of OX40 agonist ivuxolimab in advanced cancers. The table came from immunoSEQ multiplex PCR; TCRdb's copy has only in-frame clones and leaves some out. The table records 90,000 to 100,000 clones, around 85% of them present only once. The sample was CD4+ or CD8+ T cells sorted from blood, taken in a trial of the OX40 agonist ivuxolimab. The receptors here all came from an adult with an advanced solid tumor such as melanoma, head and neck, liver or kidney cancer.

V usage is TRBV30 and J usage is TRBJ1-1; 12 bases align to TRBD1. CDR1 GTSNPN and CDR2 SVGIG come from the germline V gene (reference sequence). The CDR3 totals 14 residues. The ends lost 5 bases at V and 6 bases at J; junction bases unmatched: 7. The CDR3 protein is CAWGTGGSIAEAFF. As DNA, the CDR3 is TGTGCCTGGGGGACAGGGGGCTCGATCGCTGAAGCTTTCTTT.

This clone was detected once. This chain connects TRBV2 to TRBJ1-5; TRBD1 is a possible D gene (6 bases). V lost 7 bases, J lost 2 bases, and 15 bases lay in between. This CDR3 has 15 amino acids. The germline V gene encodes CDR1 SNHLY and CDR2 FYNNEI. CDR3 DNA sequence: TGTGCCAGCACCCAAACAGGGTTCCGCAATCAGCCCCAGCATTTT. Its protein product is CASTQTGFRNQPQHF.

This clone has more than one count but fewer than ten. The same CDR3 arises from other DNA sequences in this sample as well. CDR3 protein: CASSGTGGNQPQHF. As DNA, the CDR3 is TGTGCCAGCAGCGGGACAGGGGGGAATCAGCCCCAGCATTTT. The rearrangement uses TRBV2 and TRBJ1-5, with TRBD1 matching 11 bases. This CDR3 is built from 14 residues. V lost 6 bases and J lost 4; bases outside the gene matches: 2. Germline lookup yields CDR1 SNHLY and CDR2 FYNNEI.

The chain links TRBV6-5 to TRBJ2-1; TRBD2 aligns across 11 bases. The ends lost 6 bases at V and 7 bases at J; junction bases unmatched: 8. In germline, CDR1 is MNHEY, CDR2 SVGAGI. The CDR3 sequence is 15 residues long. CDR3 sequence (DNA): TGTGCCAGCAGCCCCCCGGGACTAGCGGTAAATGAGCAGTTCTTC. Translated: CASSPPGLAVNEQFF.

The rearrangement joins TRBV4-3 to TRBJ2-2; TRBD2 agrees at 7 bases. CDR1 and CDR2 (germline): LGHNA, YSLEER. The CDR3 is 15 residues long. The V gene end was trimmed by 8 bases and the J gene end by 4 bases; junction bases not matched to a gene: 10. CDR3 bases: TGCGCCAGCTCCCGGGGAGGGCGTCGCACCGGGGAGCTGTTTTTT. Translating it yields CASSRGGRRTGELFF.

The chain carries TRBV20-1 and TRBJ1-2; D is uncertain. Per germline, CDR1 DFQATT and CDR2 SNEGSKA (reference sequence). With 4 bases removed from V and 8 bases from J, the gap between germline ends came to 5 bases. The CDR3 has 9 residues. In DNA, the CDR3 is TGCAGTGCTAAGGAGGGCTACACCTTC. Translating gives CSAKEGYTF.

The chain links TRBV11-2 to TRBJ2-5; D not resolved. Deletions cut 1 base from V and 5 bases from J, with 11 bases between. The CDR3 has 14 amino acids. CDR1 is SGHAT and CDR2 is FQNNGV in the germline V gene. CDR3 DNA: TGTGCCAGCAGCTTAGGGACGTACGGGGAGACCCAGTACTTC. Translation: CASSLGTYGETQYF. The full variable domain, completed using reference TRBV11-2 and TRBJ2-5, is EAGVAQSPRYKIIEKRQSVAFWCNPISGHATLYWYQQILGQGPKLLIQFQNNGVVDDSQLPKDRFSAERLKGVDSTLKIQPAKLEDSAVYLCASSLGTYGETQYFGPGTRLLVL.

The rearrangement uses TRBV19 and TRBJ2-3; 9 bases align to TRBD1. Losses at the gene ends were 1 base for V and 6 bases for J; bases not matched to a gene: 5. This CDR3 contains 15 residues. Germline V gives CDR1 LNHDA, CDR2 SQIVND (reference sequence). CDR3 bases: TGTGCCAGTAGTATAGGGGGGACAGGGAGGGATACGCAGTATTTT. Protein sequence: CASSIGGTGRDTQYF.

The V gene is TRBV5-8, the J gene TRBJ1-3; no reliable D call. The CDR3 is 17 amino acids. V was cut by 1 base and J by 7 bases, with 21 bases left in between. The germline gives CDR1 SGHTS, CDR2 YDEGEE. CDR3 protein: CASSLTALQRERNTIYF. The CDR3 nucleotides are TGTGCCAGCAGCTTGACCGCGCTTCAGAGGGAGAGGAACACCATATATTTT.

The chain recombines TRBV7-6 with TRBJ1-1; no reliable D call. The V gene lost 0 bases and the J gene lost 5 bases, with 16 bases spanning the gap. The V gene's germline CDR1 is SGHVS and CDR2 FNYEAQ. The CDR3 loop spans 16 amino acids. As DNA, the CDR3 is TGTGCCAGCAGCTTAGCGGTGCGGGGATCGGGGACTGAAGCTTTCTTT. It codes for CASSLAVRGSGTEAFF.

This chain joins TRBV11-2 and TRBJ2-1, with 9 bases lining up with TRBD2. The CDR3 has 15 residues. V lost 1 base and J lost 4; bases outside the gene matches: 2. From germline, CDR1 is SGHAT and CDR2 FQNNGV. CDR3 bases: TGTGCCAGCAGCTTAGGACTAGCGGTGTACAATGAGCAGTTCTTC. This gives the protein CASSLGLAVYNEQFF. The full variable domain, completed using reference TRBV11-2 and TRBJ2-1, is EAGVAQSPRYKIIEKRQSVAFWCNPISGHATLYWYQQILGQGPKLLIQFQNNGVVDDSQLPKDRFSAERLKGVDSTLKIQPAKLEDSAVYLCASSLGLAVYNEQFFGPGTRLTVL.

This rearrangement joins TRBV7-2 to TRBJ1-2; possible D gene TRBD1, 6 bases. Germline V gene lookup returns CDR1 SGHTA and CDR2 FQGNSA. The CDR3 loop spans 16 amino acids. Trimming removed 5 bases from V and 6 bases from J, with 22 bases in between. The CDR3 sequence: CASSGSTGGARDGYTF. The DNA for the CDR3 is TGTGCCAGCAGCGGCTCTACTGGGGGGGCGCGCGATGGCTACACCTTC.

J is TRBJ2-4 and V is TRBV2; perhaps TRBD2 as D (5 bases). Germline loops: CDR1 SNHLY, CDR2 FYNNEI. The CDR3 length is 13 residues. Between the trimmed V and J ends, which lost 1 base and 7 bases, there was a span of 8 bases. In DNA, the CDR3 is TGTGCCAGCAGTGAAGAGGGCGGGAACATTCAGTACTTC. Protein product: CASSEEGGNIQYF.

The genes are TRBV5-7 and TRBJ2-7, with 14 bases matching TRBD2. TRBV5-7 is flagged as an ORF with uncertain function. CDR3 length: 14 residues. The CDR3 nucleotides read TGTGCCAGCAGCCTCGCGGGACTAGCGGGAGATCGTCACGTC. Translation gives CASSLAGLAGDRHV.

This chain uses TRBV5-1 with TRBJ1-1; D possibly corresponds to TRBD1 (6 bases). V lost 0 bases and J 4 bases, leaving 16 bases between the germline ends. CDR3 size: 16 residues. Germline CDR1 and CDR2: SGHRS and YFSETQ. The DNA of the CDR3 is TGCGCCAGCAGCTTGGGGGCGGGACATAGGAGCACTGAAGCTTTCTTT. It specifies CASSLGAGHRSTEAFF. Filled out from reference TRBV5-1 and TRBJ1-1, the complete variable domain reads KAGVTQTPRYLIKTRGQQVTLSCSPISGHRSVSWYQQTPGQGLQFLFEYFSETQRNKGNFPGRFSGRQFSNSRSEMNVSTLELGDSALYLCASSLGAGHRSTEAFFGQGTRLTVV.

The chain joins TRBV19 to TRBJ2-1; perhaps TRBD1 as D (6 bases). The germline V gene encodes CDR1 LNHDA and CDR2 SQIVND (reference sequence). Trimming left V 5 bases short and J 5 bases short, with 16 bases between. The CDR3 contains 15 residues. The CDR3 region is CASSHRDKGNNEQFF. CDR3 sequence (DNA): TGTGCCAGTAGTCACCGGGACAAAGGAAACAATGAGCAGTTCTTC.

V is TRBV7-9 and J is TRBJ1-2, with D perhaps matching TRBD1 (5 bases). Per the germline V gene, CDR1 is SEHNR and CDR2 is FQNEAQ (reference sequence). The CDR3 length is 12 residues. Trimming took off 6 bases at V and 5 bases at J, with 10 bases between the two ends. The CDR3 sequence: CASSSWGYGYTF. The CDR3 DNA is TGTGCCAGCAGTTCCTGGGGGTATGGCTACACCTTC.

This rearrangement joins TRBV7-2 to TRBJ2-7, with TRBD2 matching 11 bases. Germline trimming cut 0 bases from V and 1 base from J; bases unmatched to any gene: 2. CDR1 and CDR2 (germline): SGHTA, FQGNSA. The CDR3 totals 16 residues. In DNA form, the CDR3 reads TGTGCCAGCAGCTTAGCCGGGACTAGCGGTTCCTACGAGCAGTACTTC. Protein: CASSLAGTSGSYEQYF.

The rearrangement links TRBV27 to TRBJ1-3, with TRBD1 matching 8 bases. The CDR3 runs 15 residues. V dropped 6 bases and J dropped 7; count of bases not matched to a gene: 11. Germline V lookup: CDR1 MNHEY, CDR2 SMNVEV (reference sequence). The CDR3 reads CASSPGDRFGNTIYF. CDR3 sequence (DNA): TGTGCCAGCAGCCCCGGGGACAGGTTCGGGAACACCATATATTTT.

The genes are TRBV4-2 and TRBJ1-2; maybe TRBD1 (5 bases). Germline V gives CDR1 LGHNA, CDR2 YNFKEQ. V was trimmed by 1 base and J by 5 bases, leaving 11 bases between them. This CDR3 is built from 14 residues. The CDR3 coding sequence is TGTGCCAGCAGCCAAGGGGGGGACTCTTATGGCTACACCTTC. This sequence encodes CASSQGGDSYGYTF.